The TCR beta chain described here comes from a study of cytomegalovirus exposure and HLA in healthy donors. General study findings and limits: The tendency of first-cohort TCR clusters to co-occur in the 120 or so validation repertoires emerged from a later analysis.

Notes on this clone: What it binds is unknown.

Generated by immunoSEQ multiplex PCR, the TCRdb table keeps only in-frame clones and is missing some. The data show 120,000 to 150,000 clones, roughly 90% seen once. This CDR3 is 19 amino acids long. The V segment lost 0 bases and the J segment 2 bases; nucleotides outside the gene matches: 15. The germline gives CDR1 LGHNT, CDR2 FRNRAP. This clonotype was obtained from a man between 18 and 29 years old in good health and CMV-seropositive. This sequence joins TRBV12-5 and TRBJ2-7, with TRBD2 matching 8 bases. Sample: PBMCs. CDR3 loop: CASGLVANLFSGAPYEQYF. CDR3 in DNA: TGTGCTAGTGGTTTGGTCGCGAACCTCTTTAGCGGGGCCCCCTACGAGCAGTACTTC. Based on the CDR3 plus reference TRBV12-5 and TRBJ2-7, the full variable domain is DARVTQTPRHKVTEMGQEVTMRCQPILGHNTVFWYRQTMMQGLELLAYFRNRAPLDDSGMPKDRFSAEMPDATLATLKIQPSEPRDSAVYFCASGLVANLFSGAPYEQYFGPGTRLTVT.